This is a list of T cell receptor beta chains from one sample in a study of CD8 T cells in Susac syndrome. TCRdb reprocessed the immunoSEQ multiplex PCR reads via MiXCR and lists one record per CDR3 protein. The repertoire holds about 210,000 distinct CDR3 sequences, with approximately 94% as singletons. Sequenced sample: CD4+ T cells from PBMCs. These receptors came from a human donor with Susac syndrome. The CDR3 runs from the conserved cysteine through the conserved F or W. Fields, in order: D gene, clone size, V gene, J gene, CDR3 protein, CDR3 DNA. D genes are given only for firm matches. Clone size, where shown, is once, few, many, or a class for clones that have expanded.

-,-,TRBV20-1,TRBJ2-5,CSALGMEETQYF,TGCAGTGCTCTTGGGATGGAGGAGACCCAGTACTTC
TRBD2,-,TRBV20-1,TRBJ2-7,CSRRTSGGAIYNEQYF,TGCAGCAGGAGGACTAGCGGGGGGGCCATATACAACGAGCAGTACTTC
TRBD1,-,TRBV7-9,TRBJ2-5,CASSLTLRPGTGEKTQYF,TGTGCCAGCAGCTTAACACTACGACCCGGGACAGGGGAAAAGACCCAGTACTTC
-,-,TRBV20-1,TRBJ1-5,CSAGAGGGNQPQHF,TGCAGTGCTGGGGCGGGGGGTGGCAATCAGCCCCAGCATTTT
-,-,TRBV7-2,TRBJ1-1,CASSADSVLMNTEAFF,TGTGCCAGCAGCGCTGATAGCGTCTTAATGAACACTGAAGCTTTCTTT
-,-,TRBV5-1,TRBJ2-5,CASSTGAQETQYF,TGCGCCAGCAGTACAGGAGCCCAAGAGACCCAGTACTTC
-,-,TRBV19,TRBJ1-2,CASSINDDGYTF,TGTGCCAGTAGTATAAACGACGATGGCTACACCTTC
TRBD2,-,TRBV6-5,TRBJ2-5,CASSYRPSGAPIEETQYF,TGTGCCAGCAGTTATCGCCCTAGCGGGGCACCCATTGAAGAGACCCAGTACTTC
TRBD1,-,TRBV28,TRBJ2-5,CASSLPPPTGGGETQYF,TGTGCCAGCAGCCTTCCCCCCCCAACAGGGGGAGGAGAGACCCAGTACTTC
TRBD1,-,TRBV12-3/TRBV12-4,TRBJ1-2,CASRTGQGREDYGYTF,TGTGCCAGCAGGACGGGACAGGGGAGGGAGGACTATGGCTACACCTTC
-,-,TRBV11-2,TRBJ1-2,CASSPNGYGYTF,TGTGCCAGCAGCCCCAACGGCTATGGCTACACCTTC
-,-,TRBV3-1,TRBJ2-7,CASSQDRLAQGYEQYF,TGTGCCAGCAGCCAAGATAGACTGGCGCAAGGCTACGAGCAGTACTTC
-,-,TRBV6-5,TRBJ1-4,CASSYSLTVEKLFF,TGTGCCAGCAGTTACTCGCTGACAGTAGAAAAACTGTTTTTT
TRBD1,-,TRBV28,TRBJ2-5,CASSFRGIRSQYF,TGTGCCAGCAGTTTCAGGGGGATTAGGTCCCAGTACTTC
-,once,TRBV7-3,TRBJ1-1,CASSLLSETEAFF,TGTGCCAGCAGCTTACTTAGCGAAACTGAAGCTTTCTTT
-,-,TRBV3-1,TRBJ1-2,CASSQMGDYTF,TGTGCCAGCAGCCAGATGGGGGACTACACCTTC
-,once,TRBV5-8,TRBJ2-6,CASSWLVRGANVLTF,TGTGCCAGCAGCTGGTTGGTGCGAGGGGCCAACGTCCTGACTTTC
-,-,TRBV5-1,TRBJ2-7,CASMQGPSSYEQYF,TGCGCCAGTATGCAGGGCCCTAGCTCCTACGAGCAGTACTTC
-,-,TRBV4-2,TRBJ1-2,CASSQDLAGSRGYTF,TGTGCCAGCAGCCAAGATTTGGCAGGGTCTCGCGGCTACACCTTC
-,-,TRBV24-1,TRBJ2-7,CATSDGDLYEQYF,TGTGCCACCAGTGATGGGGACCTCTACGAGCAGTACTTC
TRBD1,-,TRBV6-1,TRBJ2-7,CASTLRPGQGGYEQYF,TGTGCCAGCACCCTACGACCTGGACAGGGGGGCTACGAGCAGTACTTC
TRBD2,-,TRBV9,TRBJ2-2,CASSVGSGGNTGELFF,TGTGCCAGCAGCGTAGGTAGCGGGGGGAACACCGGGGAGCTGTTTTTT
TRBD1,-,TRBV18,TRBJ2-6,CASSRTSGTELSGANVLTF,TGTGCCAGCTCACGAACGTCCGGGACAGAACTCTCTGGGGCCAACGTCCTGACTTTC
TRBD1,-,TRBV20-1,TRBJ1-6,CSGTGGSVPYNSPLHF,TGCAGTGGGACAGGGGGAAGTGTTCCCTATAATTCACCCCTCCACTTT
-,-,TRBV5-1,TRBJ1-1,CASSFSQGSTEAFF,TGCGCCAGCAGCTTTAGCCAGGGGAGTACTGAAGCTTTCTTT
-,-,TRBV29-1,TRBJ2-5,CSVEDRRGRSGETQYF,TGCAGCGTTGAAGATCGGAGGGGGAGATCCGGCGAGACCCAGTACTTC
-,-,TRBV7-8,TRBJ2-1,CASSFGGANEQFF,TGTGCCAGCAGCTTCGGCGGGGCGAATGAGCAGTTCTTC
TRBD1,-,TRBV4-3,TRBJ1-1,CASSQGQGSAFF,TGCGCCAGCAGCCAAGGACAGGGCTCAGCTTTCTTT
TRBD1,-,TRBV2,TRBJ1-3,CASSNRGQGNTIYF,TGTGCCAGCAGCAACAGGGGGCAAGGAAACACCATATATTTT
-,-,TRBV6-2/TRBV6-3,TRBJ2-4,CASSSAGATKNIQYF,TGTGCCAGCAGTTCGGCAGGGGCGACGAAAAACATTCAGTACTTC
TRBD1,-,TRBV6-2/TRBV6-3,TRBJ1-5,CASSWTGDQPQHF,TGTGCCAGCAGTTGGACAGGGGATCAGCCCCAGCATTTT
-,-,TRBV20-1,TRBJ1-4,CSASRQEKLFF,TGCAGTGCTAGCCGGCAGGAAAAACTGTTTTTT
-,-,TRBV7-9,TRBJ1-1,CASSYISGAGNTEAFF,TGTGCCAGCAGCTACATCTCGGGGGCAGGCAACACTGAAGCTTTCTTT
-,-,TRBV29-1,TRBJ1-5,CSVDQGSQPQHF,TGCAGCGTTGACCAGGGCAGTCAGCCCCAGCATTTT
TRBD2,-,TRBV20-1,TRBJ2-6,CSARDPSGGFSGANVLTF,TGCAGTGCTAGAGATCCCAGCGGGGGGTTCTCTGGGGCCAACGTCCTGACTTTC
TRBD2,-,TRBV5-1,TRBJ2-1,CASSLERGANNEQFF,TGCGCCAGCAGCTTGGAGCGGGGGGCTAACAATGAGCAGTTCTTC
-,-,TRBV18,TRBJ1-2,CASSPEGYNYGYTF,TGTGCCAGCTCACCAGAAGGGTATAACTATGGCTACACCTTC
-,-,TRBV4-1,TRBJ1-2,CASSQVDRDIYGYTF,TGCGCCAGCAGCCAAGTGGACCGGGACATCTATGGCTACACCTTC
TRBD1,-,TRBV19,TRBJ1-5,CASTPGGDRSNQPQHF,TGTGCCAGTACCCCGGGAGGGGACAGAAGCAATCAGCCCCAGCATTTT